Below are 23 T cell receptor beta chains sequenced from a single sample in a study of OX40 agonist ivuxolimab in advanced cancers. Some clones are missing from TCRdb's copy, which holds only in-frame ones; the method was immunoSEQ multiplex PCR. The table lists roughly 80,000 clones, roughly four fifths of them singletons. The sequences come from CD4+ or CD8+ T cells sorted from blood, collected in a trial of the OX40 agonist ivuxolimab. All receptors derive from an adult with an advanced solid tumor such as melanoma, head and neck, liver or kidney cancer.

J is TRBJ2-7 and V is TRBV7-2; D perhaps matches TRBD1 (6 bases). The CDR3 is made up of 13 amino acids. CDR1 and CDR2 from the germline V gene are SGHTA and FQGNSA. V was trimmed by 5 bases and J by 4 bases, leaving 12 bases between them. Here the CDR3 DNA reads TGTGCCAGCAGCCCGTTTAGGGGGTACGAGCAGTACTTC. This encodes CASSPFRGYEQYF.

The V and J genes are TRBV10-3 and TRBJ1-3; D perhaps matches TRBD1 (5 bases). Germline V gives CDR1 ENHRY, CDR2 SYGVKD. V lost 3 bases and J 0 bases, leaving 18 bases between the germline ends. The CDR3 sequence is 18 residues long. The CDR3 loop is CAISEEGVPDSSGNTIYF. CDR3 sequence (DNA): TGTGCCATCAGTGAAGAGGGTGTCCCCGACAGCTCTGGAAACACCATATATTTT.

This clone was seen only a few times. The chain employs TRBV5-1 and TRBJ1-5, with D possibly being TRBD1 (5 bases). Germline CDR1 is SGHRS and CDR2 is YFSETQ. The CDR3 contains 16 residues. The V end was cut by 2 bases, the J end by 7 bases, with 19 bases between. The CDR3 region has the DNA TGCGCCAGCAGCTTCGGCCCGGTGGGGGTGGGGCAGCCCCAGCATTTT. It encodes CASSFGPVGVGQPQHF.

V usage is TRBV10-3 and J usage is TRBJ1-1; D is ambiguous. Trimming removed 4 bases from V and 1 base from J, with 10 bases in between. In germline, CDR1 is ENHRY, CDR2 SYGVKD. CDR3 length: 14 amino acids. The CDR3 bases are TGTGCCATCAGTGTAGCCCAGTCGAACACTGAAGCTTTCTTT. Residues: CAISVAQSNTEAFF.

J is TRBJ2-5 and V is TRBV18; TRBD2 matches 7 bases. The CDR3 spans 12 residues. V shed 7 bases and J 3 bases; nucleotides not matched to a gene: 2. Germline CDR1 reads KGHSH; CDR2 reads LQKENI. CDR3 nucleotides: TGTGCCAGCTATGGACTAGAAGAGACCCAGTACTTC. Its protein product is CASYGLEETQYF.

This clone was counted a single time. The CDR3 DNA is TGTGCCAGCAGTTTATCGGGACTAGCGAGCTCCTACGAGCAGTACTTC. Its translation is CASSLSGLASSYEQYF. The genes are TRBV27 and TRBJ2-7, with 10 positions matching TRBD2. V dropped 0 bases and J dropped 0; count of bases not matched to a gene: 2. CDR3 length: 16 amino acids. Germline CDR1 reads MNHEY; CDR2 reads SMNVEV (reference sequence).

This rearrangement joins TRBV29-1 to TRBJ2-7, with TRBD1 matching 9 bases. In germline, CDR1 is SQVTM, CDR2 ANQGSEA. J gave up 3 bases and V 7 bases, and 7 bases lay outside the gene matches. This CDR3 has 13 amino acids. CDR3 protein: CSARDRVYYEQYF. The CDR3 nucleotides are TGCAGCGCCCGGGACAGGGTTTACTACGAGCAGTACTTC.

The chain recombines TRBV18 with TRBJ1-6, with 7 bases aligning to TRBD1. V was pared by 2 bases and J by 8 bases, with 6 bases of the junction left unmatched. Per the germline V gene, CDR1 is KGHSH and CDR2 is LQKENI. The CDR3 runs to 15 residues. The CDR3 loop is CASSPSVTGYSPLHF. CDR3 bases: TGTGCCAGCTCACCAAGCGTGACAGGGTATTCACCCCTCCACTTT.

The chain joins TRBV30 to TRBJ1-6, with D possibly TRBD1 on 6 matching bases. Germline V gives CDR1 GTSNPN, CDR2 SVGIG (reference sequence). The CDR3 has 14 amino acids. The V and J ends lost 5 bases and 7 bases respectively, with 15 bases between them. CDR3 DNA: TGTGCCTGGTCCGGGGGAGGGGGGAATTCACCCCTCCACTTT. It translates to CAWSGGGGNSPLHF.

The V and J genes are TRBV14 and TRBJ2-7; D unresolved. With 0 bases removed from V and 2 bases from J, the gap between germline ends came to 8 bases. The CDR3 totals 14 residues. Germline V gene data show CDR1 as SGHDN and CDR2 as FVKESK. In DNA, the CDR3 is TGTGCCAGCAGCCAAGACCTCGAAGCCTACGAGCAGTACTTC. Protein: CASSQDLEAYEQYF.

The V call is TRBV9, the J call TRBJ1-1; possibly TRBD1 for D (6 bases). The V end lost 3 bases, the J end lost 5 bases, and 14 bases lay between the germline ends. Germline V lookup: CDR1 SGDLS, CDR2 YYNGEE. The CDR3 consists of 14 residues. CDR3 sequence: CASSEGGRGTEAFF. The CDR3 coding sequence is TGTGCCAGCAGCGAGGGGGGAAGGGGTACTGAAGCTTTCTTT.

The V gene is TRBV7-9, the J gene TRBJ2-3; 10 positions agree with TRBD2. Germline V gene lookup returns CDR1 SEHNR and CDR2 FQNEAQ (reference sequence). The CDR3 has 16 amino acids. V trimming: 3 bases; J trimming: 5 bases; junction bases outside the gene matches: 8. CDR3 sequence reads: CASSFPSGGFGDTQYF. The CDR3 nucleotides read TGTGCCAGCAGCTTCCCTAGCGGGGGTTTTGGAGATACGCAGTATTTT.

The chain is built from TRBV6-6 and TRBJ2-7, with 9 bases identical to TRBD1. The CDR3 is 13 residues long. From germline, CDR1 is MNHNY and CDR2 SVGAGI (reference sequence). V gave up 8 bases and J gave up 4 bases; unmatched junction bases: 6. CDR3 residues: CASSQGAVYEQYF. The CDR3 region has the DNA TGTGCCAGCTCACAGGGGGCGGTTTACGAGCAGTACTTC.

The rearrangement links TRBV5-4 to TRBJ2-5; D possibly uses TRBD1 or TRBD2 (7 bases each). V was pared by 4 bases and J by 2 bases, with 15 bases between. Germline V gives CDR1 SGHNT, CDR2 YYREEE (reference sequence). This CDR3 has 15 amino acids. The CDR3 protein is CASSLTGRDQETQYF. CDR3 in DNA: TGTGCCAGCAGCCTGACAGGGAGGGATCAAGAGACCCAGTACTTC.

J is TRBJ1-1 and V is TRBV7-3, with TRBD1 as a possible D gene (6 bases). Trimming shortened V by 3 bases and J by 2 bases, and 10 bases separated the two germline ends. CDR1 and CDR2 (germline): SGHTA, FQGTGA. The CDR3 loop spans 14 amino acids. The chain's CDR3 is CASSFTGRNTEAFF. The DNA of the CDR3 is TGTGCCAGCAGCTTCACAGGGAGAAACACTGAAGCTTTCTTT.

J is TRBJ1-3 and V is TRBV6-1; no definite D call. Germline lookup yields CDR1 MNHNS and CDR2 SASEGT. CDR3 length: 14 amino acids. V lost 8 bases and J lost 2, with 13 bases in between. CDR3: CASFEGLTGNTIYF. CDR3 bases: TGTGCCAGCTTTGAAGGACTTACTGGAAACACCATATATTTT.

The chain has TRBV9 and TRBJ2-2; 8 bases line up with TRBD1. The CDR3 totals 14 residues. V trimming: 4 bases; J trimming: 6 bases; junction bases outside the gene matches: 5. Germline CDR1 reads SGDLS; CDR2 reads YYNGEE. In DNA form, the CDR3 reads TGTGCCAGCAGCCCCCAGACAGGGGCCGGGGAGCTGTTTTTT. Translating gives CASSPQTGAGELFF.

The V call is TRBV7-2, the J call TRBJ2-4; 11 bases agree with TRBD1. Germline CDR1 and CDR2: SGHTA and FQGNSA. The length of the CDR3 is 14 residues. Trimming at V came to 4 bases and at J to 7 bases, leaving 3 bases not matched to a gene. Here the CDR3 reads CASSSGQGANIQYF. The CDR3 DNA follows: TGTGCCAGCAGCTCAGGACAGGGGGCCAACATTCAGTACTTC.

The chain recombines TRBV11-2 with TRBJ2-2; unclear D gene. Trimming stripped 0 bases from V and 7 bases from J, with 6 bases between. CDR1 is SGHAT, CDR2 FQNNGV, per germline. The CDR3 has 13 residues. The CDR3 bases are TGTGCCAGCAGCTTAGATCTGGGCGGGGAGCTGTTTTTT. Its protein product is CASSLDLGGELFF.

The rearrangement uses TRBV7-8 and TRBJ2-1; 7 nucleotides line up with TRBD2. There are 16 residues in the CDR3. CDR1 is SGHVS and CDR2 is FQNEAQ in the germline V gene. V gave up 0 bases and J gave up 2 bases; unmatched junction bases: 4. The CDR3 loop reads CASSLAMAGAYNEQFF. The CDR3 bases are TGTGCCAGCAGCTTAGCGATGGCGGGGGCCTACAATGAGCAGTTCTTC.

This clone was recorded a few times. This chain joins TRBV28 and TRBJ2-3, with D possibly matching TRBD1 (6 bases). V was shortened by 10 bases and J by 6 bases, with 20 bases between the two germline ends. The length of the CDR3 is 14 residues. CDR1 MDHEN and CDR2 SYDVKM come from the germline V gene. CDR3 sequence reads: CATQGGPLMDTQYF. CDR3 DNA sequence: TGTGCCACCCAAGGGGGACCACTAATGGATACGCAGTATTTT.

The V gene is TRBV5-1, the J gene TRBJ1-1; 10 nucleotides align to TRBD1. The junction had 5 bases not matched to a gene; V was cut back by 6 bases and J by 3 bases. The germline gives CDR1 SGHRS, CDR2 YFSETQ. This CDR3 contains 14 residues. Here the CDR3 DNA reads TGCGCCAGCACCATGACAGGGGGCCACACTGAAGCTTTCTTT. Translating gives CASTMTGGHTEAFF.

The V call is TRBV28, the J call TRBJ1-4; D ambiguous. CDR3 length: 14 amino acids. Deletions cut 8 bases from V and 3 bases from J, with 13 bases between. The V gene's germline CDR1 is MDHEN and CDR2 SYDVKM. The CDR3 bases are TGTGCCAGCGCGACGCCGGTTTCTAATGAAAAACTGTTTTTT. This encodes CASATPVSNEKLFF. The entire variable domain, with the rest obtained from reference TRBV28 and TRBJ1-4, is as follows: DVKVTQSSRYLVKRTGEKVFLECVQDMDHENMFWYRQDPGLGLRLIYFSYDVKMKEKGDIPEGYSVSREKKERFSLILESASTNQTSMYLCASATPVSNEKLFFGSGTQLSVL.